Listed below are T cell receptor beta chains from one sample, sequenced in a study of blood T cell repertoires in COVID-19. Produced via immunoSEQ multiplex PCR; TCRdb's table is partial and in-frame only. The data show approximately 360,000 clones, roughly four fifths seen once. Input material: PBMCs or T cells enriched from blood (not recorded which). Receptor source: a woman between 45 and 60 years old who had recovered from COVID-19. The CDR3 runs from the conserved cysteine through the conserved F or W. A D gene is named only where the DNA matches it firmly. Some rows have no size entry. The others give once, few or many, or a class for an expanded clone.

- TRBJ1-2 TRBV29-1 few CSVEKGVYGYTF TGCAGCGTTGAAAAGGGGGTCTATGGCTACACCTTC
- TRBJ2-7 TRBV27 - CASSLFGVMDEQYF TGTGCCAGCAGTTTATTCGGGGTGATGGACGAGCAGTACTTC
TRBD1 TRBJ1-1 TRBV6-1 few CASSESGQVPEAFF TGTGCCAGCAGTGAAAGCGGACAGGTCCCTGAAGCTTTCTTT
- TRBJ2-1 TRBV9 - CASSRQLASYNEQFF TGTGCCAGCAGCAGACAGTTGGCCTCCTACAATGAGCAGTTCTTC
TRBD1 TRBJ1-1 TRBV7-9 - CASSLMPGQGPGAFF TGTGCCAGCAGCTTAATGCCCGGACAGGGTCCGGGAGCTTTCTTT
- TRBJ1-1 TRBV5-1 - CASSTGGPSGTEAFF TGCGCCAGCAGCACCGGGGGGCCTTCGGGGACTGAAGCTTTCTTT
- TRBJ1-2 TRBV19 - CASMPSQGYYGYTF TGTGCCAGTATGCCAAGTCAGGGCTACTATGGCTACACCTTC
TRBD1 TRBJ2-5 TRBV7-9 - CASSLGNEIRDRGRETQYF TGTGCCAGCAGCTTGGGCAATGAGATCCGGGACAGGGGGCGAGAGACCCAGTACTTC
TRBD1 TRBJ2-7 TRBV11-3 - CASSRTGTSYEQYF TGTGCCAGCAGCCGGACAGGGACCTCCTACGAGCAGTACTTC
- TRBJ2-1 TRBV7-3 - CASSLNAGFGQFF TGTGCCAGCAGCTTAAATGCGGGGTTCGGGCAGTTCTTC
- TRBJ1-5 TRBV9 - CASSVGQGNQPQHF TGTGCCAGCAGCGTAGGACAGGGCAATCAGCCCCAGCATTTT
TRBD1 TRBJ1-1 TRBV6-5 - CASTGQANTEAFF TGTGCCAGCACCGGACAGGCGAACACTGAAGCTTTCTTT
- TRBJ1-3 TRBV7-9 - CASSLALGQLSGNTIYF TGTGCCAGCAGCTTAGCGCTCGGACAGCTCTCTGGAAACACCATATATTTT
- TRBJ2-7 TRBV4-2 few CASSQVASSYEQYF TGTGCCAGCAGCCAAGTGGCCTCTAGCTACGAGCAGTACTTC
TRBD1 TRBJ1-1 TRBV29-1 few CSANAGDSQAFF TGCAGCGCGAATGCTGGGGACAGCCAAGCTTTCTTT
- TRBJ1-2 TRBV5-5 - CASSLGPLLDPAGYTF TGTGCCAGCAGCTTGGGACCATTACTAGACCCCGCGGGCTACACCTTC
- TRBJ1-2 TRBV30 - CAWNIGEGGSGYTF TGTGCCTGGAATATCGGTGAAGGGGGAAGTGGCTACACCTTC